This T cell receptor beta chain is drawn from a study of cytomegalovirus exposure and HLA in healthy donors. Broader study findings: Later work associated 16,951 TCR beta sequences with HLA alleles at 0.05 false discovery rate. As a later analysis showed, a missense DCLRE1C variant was linked to trimming of TCR beta V- and J-genes.

The PCR employed 60 Vbeta primers together with 13 Jbeta primers. Assay used: immunoSEQ multiplex PCR; TCRdb lists only in-frame clones, some missing. The data show approximately 170,000 clones, with 70% to 75% seen just once and approximately 4.8% held by the top ten. Healthy bone marrow donors formed the donor group. On this clone itself: The antigen is not known.

The CDR3 is 14 residues long. Germline V gives CDR1 ENHRY, CDR2 SYGVKD. V gave up 6 bases and J gave up 3 bases; unmatched junction bases: 7. The sequence came from a young man in good health and CMV-seropositive. Sequencing was carried out using PBMCs. The rearrangement uses TRBV10-3 and TRBJ1-2, with 7 bases that match TRBD1. The CDR3 DNA is TGTGCCATCAGGGCAGGGGGAATGGACTATGGCTACACCTTC. Translating it yields CAIRAGGMDYGYTF.